The clone carrying this TCR beta chain was observed many times. This entry is derived from a study of T cells after yellow fever vaccination. This CDR3 is 12 amino acids long. The ends were cut back, 2 bases at V and 6 bases at J, with 11 bases in the middle. Germline assignment: CDR1 GTSNPN and CDR2 SVGIG (reference sequence). TCRdb analysed the 5' RACE reads with MiXCR anew, one entry per CDR3 protein. The sample includes 150,000 to 200,000 distinct CDR3 sequences, roughly a tenth seen only once; the top ten take about 40%. Specimen: CD8+ T cells sorted from PBMCs, collected 45 days after the yellow fever booster vaccination. The rearrangement joins TRBV30 to TRBJ2-7; D may be TRBD1 (5 bases). The source of this sequence is a man between 18 and 35 years old who received the YFV17D yellow fever vaccine. The CDR3 is CAWSLPQGEQYF. CDR3 bases: TGTGCCTGGAGTCTGCCCCAGGGCGAGCAGTACTTC.